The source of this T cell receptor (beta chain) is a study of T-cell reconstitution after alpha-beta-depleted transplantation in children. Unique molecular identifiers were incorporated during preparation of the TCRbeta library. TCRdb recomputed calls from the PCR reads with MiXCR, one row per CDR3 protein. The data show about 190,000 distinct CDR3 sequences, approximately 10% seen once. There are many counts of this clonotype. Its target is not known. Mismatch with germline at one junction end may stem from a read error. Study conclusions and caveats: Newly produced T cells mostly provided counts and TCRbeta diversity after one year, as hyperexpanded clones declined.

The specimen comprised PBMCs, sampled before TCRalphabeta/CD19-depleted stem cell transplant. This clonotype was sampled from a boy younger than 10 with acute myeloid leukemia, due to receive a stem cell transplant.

The CDR3 loop is CASSDAASGTDTQYF. The CDR3 nucleotides are TGTGCTAGCAGCGATGCGGCGAGCGGCACAGATACGCAGTATTTT. The rearrangement links TRBV7-7 to TRBJ2-3; D is undetermined. CDR3 length: 15 residues. Germline V CDR1 and CDR2: SSHAT, FNYEAQ (reference sequence). The full variable domain, in which reference TRBV7-7 and TRBJ2-3 provide the parts outside the CDR3, is GAGVSQSPRYKVTKRGQDVTLRCDPISSHATLYWYQQALGQGPEFLTYFNYEAQPDKSGLPSDRFSAERPEGSISTLTIQRTEQRDSAMYRCASSDAASGTDTQYFGPGTRLTVL.